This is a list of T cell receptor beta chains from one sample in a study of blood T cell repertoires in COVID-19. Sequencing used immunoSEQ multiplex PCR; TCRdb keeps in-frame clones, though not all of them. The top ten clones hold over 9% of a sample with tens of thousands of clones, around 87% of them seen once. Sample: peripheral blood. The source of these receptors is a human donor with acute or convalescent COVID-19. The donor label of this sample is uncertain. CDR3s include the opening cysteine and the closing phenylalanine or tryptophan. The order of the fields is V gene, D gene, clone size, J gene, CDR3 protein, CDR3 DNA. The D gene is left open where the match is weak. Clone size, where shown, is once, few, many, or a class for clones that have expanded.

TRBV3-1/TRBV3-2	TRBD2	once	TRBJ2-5	CASSQALAGGETQYF	TGTGCCAGCAGCCAAGCCCTAGCGGGAGGAGAGACCCAGTACTTC
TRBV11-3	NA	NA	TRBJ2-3	CASSFNGVGEDTQYF	TGTGCCAGCAGCTTCAACGGGGTCGGGGAAGATACGCAGTATTTT
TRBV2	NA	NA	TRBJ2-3	CASLYQGTDTQYF	TGTGCCAGCTTATACCAGGGCACAGATACGCAGTATTTT
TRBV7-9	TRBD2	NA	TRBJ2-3	CASSRSGRMEYGTDTQYF	TGTGCCAGCAGCCGTAGCGGGAGGATGGAGTATGGCACAGATACGCAGTATTTT
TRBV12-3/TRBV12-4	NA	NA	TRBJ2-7	CASSYSTGYEQYF	TGTGCCAGCAGTTACTCGACAGGCTACGAGCAGTACTTC
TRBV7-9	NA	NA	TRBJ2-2	CASSLEVQGWSTGELFF	TGTGCCAGCAGCTTAGAGGTTCAGGGTTGGAGCACCGGGGAGCTGTTTTTT
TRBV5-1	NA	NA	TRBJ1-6	CASSLAGMSPLHF	TGCGCCAGCAGCTTGGCGGGGATGTCACCCCTCCACTTT
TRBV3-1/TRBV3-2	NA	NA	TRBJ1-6	CASSPGQNSPLHF	TGTGCCAGCAGCCCAGGACAGAATTCACCCCTCCACTTT
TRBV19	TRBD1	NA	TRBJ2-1	CASSIVRDRDNEQFF	TGTGCCAGTAGTATAGTCCGGGACAGAGACAATGAGCAGTTCTTC
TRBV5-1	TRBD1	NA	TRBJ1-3	CASSLEGGTSGNTIYF	TGCGCCAGCAGCTTGGAAGGGGGCACGTCTGGAAACACCATATATTTT
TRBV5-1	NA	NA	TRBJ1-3	CASSLARASSGNTIYF	TGCGCCAGCAGCTTGGCGCGAGCTAGCTCTGGAAACACCATATATTTT
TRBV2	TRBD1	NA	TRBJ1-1	CASSTGATEAFF	TGTGCCAGCAGTACAGGGGCCACTGAAGCTTTCTTT
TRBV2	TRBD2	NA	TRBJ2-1	CASSEAPSGGHNEQFF	TGTGCCAGCAGTGAAGCGCCCAGCGGGGGTCACAATGAGCAGTTCTTC
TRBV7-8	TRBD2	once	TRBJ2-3	CATIWGAGAHTQYF	TGTGCCACCATATGGGGAGCGGGGGCTCATACGCAGTATTTT
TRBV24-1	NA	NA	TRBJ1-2	CATSTGGNYGYTF	TGTGCCACCAGCACGGGGGGGAACTATGGCTACACCTTC
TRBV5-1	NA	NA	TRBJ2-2	CASSLEPSGLNTGELFF	TGCGCCAGCAGCTTGGAGCCGAGCGGGTTGAACACCGGGGAGCTGTTTTTT